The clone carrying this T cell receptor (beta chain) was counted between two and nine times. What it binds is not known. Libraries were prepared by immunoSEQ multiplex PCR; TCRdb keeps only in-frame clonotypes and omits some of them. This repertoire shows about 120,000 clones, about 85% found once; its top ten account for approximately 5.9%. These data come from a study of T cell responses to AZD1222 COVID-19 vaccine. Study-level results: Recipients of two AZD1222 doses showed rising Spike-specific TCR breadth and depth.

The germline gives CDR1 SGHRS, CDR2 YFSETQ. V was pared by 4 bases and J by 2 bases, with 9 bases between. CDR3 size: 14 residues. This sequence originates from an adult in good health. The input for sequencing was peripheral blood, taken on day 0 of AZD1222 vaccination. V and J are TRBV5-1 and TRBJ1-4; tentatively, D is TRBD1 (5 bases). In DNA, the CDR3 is TGCGCCAGCAGCCAGGGAAAGACTAATGAAAAACTGTTTTTT. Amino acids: CASSQGKTNEKLFF.